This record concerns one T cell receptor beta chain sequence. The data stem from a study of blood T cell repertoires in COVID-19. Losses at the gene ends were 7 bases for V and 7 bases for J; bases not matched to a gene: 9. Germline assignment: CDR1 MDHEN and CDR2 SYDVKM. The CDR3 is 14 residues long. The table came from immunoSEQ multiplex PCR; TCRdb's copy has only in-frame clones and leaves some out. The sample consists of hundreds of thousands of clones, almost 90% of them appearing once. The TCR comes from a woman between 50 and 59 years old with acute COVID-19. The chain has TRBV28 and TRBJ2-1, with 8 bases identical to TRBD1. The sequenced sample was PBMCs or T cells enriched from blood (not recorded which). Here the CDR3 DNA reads TGTGCCAGCATAAAGGACAGGGTGAGGAATGAGCAGTTCTTC. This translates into CASIKDRVRNEQFF.